The clone carrying this T cell receptor beta chain was detected ten times or more. The data belong to a study of blood T cells in healthy people across ages. PCR was performed a second time for about 6 to 12 cycles using a sample-barcoded 5' primer and a J-beta primer mix. Each CDR3 protein gets one entry after TCRdb re-called the 5' RACE reads with MiXCR. The sample carries about 640,000 distinct CDR3 sequences, roughly 30% recorded once. The CDR3 extends over 15 amino acids. Germline V CDR1 and CDR2: SGHRS, YFSETQ. Trimming took off 5 bases at V and 1 base at J, with 13 bases between the two ends. This TCR came from a woman of 80 years or more in good health. The chain links TRBV5-1 to TRBJ1-5; D gene uncertain. The sequenced material came from blood. The CDR3 spells CASRPDTGSNQPQHF. The DNA for the CDR3 is TGCGCCAGCAGGCCAGATACGGGAAGCAATCAGCCCCAGCATTTT.